The 27 T cell receptor beta chains below come from one sample, sequenced in a study of shared clonotypes between healthy human individuals. The repertoire was sequenced with immunoSEQ multiplex PCR; TCRdb's copy has only in-frame clones and lacks some. The sample yields under 600,000 clones, roughly 95% seen once. Sample: naive CD4+ T cells sorted from blood. As for subset: CD45RA+ positively selected. The receptors here all came from a woman in her 30s in good health.

In its sample, this clone was seen once. The rearrangement links TRBV6-1 to TRBJ2-7, with 7 positions matching TRBD2. The CDR3 sequence is 14 residues long. Germline loops: CDR1 MNHNS, CDR2 SASEGT. V gave up 7 bases and J gave up 4 bases; unmatched junction bases: 10. The CDR3 nucleotides read TGTGCCAGCAATAGACGGGAGGTAAGGTACGAGCAGTACTTC. It translates to CASNRREVRYEQYF.

CDR3 region: CASSHGNTEAFF. The CDR3 DNA reads as TGTGCCAGCAGCCACGGGAACACTGAAGCTTTCTTT. The chain carries TRBV16 and TRBJ1-1; D gene unclear. The V end was cut by 3 bases, the J end by 1 base, with 3 bases between. Looked up from germline, CDR1 is KGHSY and CDR2 is FQNENV. The CDR3 runs to 12 residues.

This clone appeared a single time. CDR3 in DNA: TGTGCCAGCAGTTTGTATAACTACGAGCAGTACTTC. Protein: CASSLYNYEQYF. The V and J genes are TRBV28 and TRBJ2-5, with D unresolved. Judging by the DNA end, TRBJ2-7 fits better; the J call may be wrong. CDR3 length equals 12 residues. The germline CDR1 and CDR2 sequences are MDHEN and SYDVKM.

V usage is TRBV14 and J usage is TRBJ1-5; D is uncertain. Trimming pared 0 bases from V and 7 bases from J, leaving 4 bases between. This CDR3 comprises 12 residues. The germline CDR1 and CDR2 sequences are SGHDN and FVKESK. CDR3 in DNA: TGTGCCAGCAGCCAAGATGAGCAGCCCCAGCATTTT. Its translation: CASSQDEQPQHF.

This clone was counted a single time. V usage is TRBV30 and J usage is TRBJ1-2; tentative D call: TRBD1 (5 bases). V was trimmed by 8 bases and J by 8 bases, leaving 15 bases between them. This CDR3 is built from 11 residues. CDR1 is GTSNPN, CDR2 SVGIG, per germline (reference sequence). This CDR3 is CALLRDGGYTF. The CDR3 DNA reads as TGTGCCCTATTAAGGGACGGCGGCTACACCTTC.

The V and J genes are TRBV18 and TRBJ1-1, with a possible D match to TRBD1 (5 bases). CDR3 size: 16 residues. Trimming took 1 base from V and 3 from J, leaving 15 bases between them. Per the germline V gene, CDR1 is KGHSH and CDR2 is LQKENI. DNA for the CDR3: TGTGCCAGCTCACCACTGGCTGGGACGGTGGACACTGAAGCTTTCTTT. Translated, it gives CASSPLAGTVDTEAFF.

This rearrangement joins TRBV5-1 to TRBJ2-2, with TRBD2 matching 10 bases. This CDR3 has 19 amino acids. V dropped 4 bases and J dropped 1; count of bases not matched to a gene: 13. Germline-derived CDR1 and CDR2 are SGHRS and YFSETQ. The CDR3 sequence: CASSHPVAGGTVNTGELFF. CDR3 sequence (DNA): TGCGCCAGCAGCCACCCGGTAGCGGGAGGAACTGTGAACACCGGGGAGCTGTTTTTT.

The chain links TRBV5-6 to TRBJ1-5; D possibly corresponds to TRBD1 (6 bases). The V and J ends lost 0 bases and 0 bases respectively, with 13 bases between them. The CDR3 contains 17 residues. Germline lookup yields CDR1 SGHDT and CDR2 YYEEEE. The CDR3 bases are TGTGCCAGCAGCTTGGCCGGTGGGGGGGCTAGCAATCAGCCCCAGCATTTT. This gives the protein CASSLAGGGASNQPQHF.

The V gene is TRBV28, the J gene TRBJ1-2, with D uncertain. Germline-derived CDR1 and CDR2 are MDHEN and SYDVKM. V was cut by 3 bases and J by 8 bases, with 7 bases left in between. The CDR3 is 11 residues long. The DNA of the CDR3 is TGTGCCAGCAGTTTCTCCGAGGGCTACACCTTC. It encodes CASSFSEGYTF.

V is TRBV20-1 and J is TRBJ2-7; D gene unclear. The CDR3 runs 11 residues. The V end lost 6 bases, the J end lost 4 bases, and 10 bases lay between the germline ends. Germline CDR1 is DFQATT and CDR2 is SNEGSKA (reference sequence). The CDR3 here is CSALSPYEQYF. CDR3 in DNA: TGCAGTGCATTGTCACCTTACGAGCAGTACTTC.

The rearrangement joins TRBV28 to TRBJ2-7; 9 positions match TRBD2. Trimming removed 4 bases from V and 4 bases from J; junction bases left unmatched: 8. The CDR3 covers 15 residues. Germline lookup yields CDR1 MDHEN and CDR2 SYDVKM. The CDR3, as DNA: TGTGCCAGCAGTTCCACTAGCGGGCCGAGGTACGAGCAGTACTTC. Translation: CASSSTSGPRYEQYF.

The V and J genes are TRBV2 and TRBJ2-5, with D hard to call. V was clipped by 6 bases and J by 1 base, with 3 bases between them. This CDR3 has 11 amino acids. Germline V gene data show CDR1 as SNHLY and CDR2 as FYNNEI. The chain's CDR3 is CASRGQETQYF. CDR3 nucleotides: TGTGCCAGCAGAGGCCAAGAGACCCAGTACTTC.

The rearrangement links TRBV6-1 to TRBJ1-5; possibly TRBD1 for D (6 bases). The germline gives CDR1 MNHNS, CDR2 SASEGT. The length of the CDR3 is 14 residues. The V end lost 4 bases, the J end lost 7 bases, and 14 bases lay between the germline ends. The CDR3 loop reads CASSAGESRQPQHF. For the CDR3, the DNA is TGTGCCAGCAGTGCAGGGGAAAGTCGACAGCCCCAGCATTTT.

The chain joins TRBV30 to TRBJ2-3, with 7 bases identical to TRBD1. Germline CDR1 GTSNPN, CDR2 SVGIG (reference sequence). The CDR3 contains 14 residues. V dropped 5 bases and J dropped 0; count of bases not matched to a gene: 5. The CDR3 loop is CAWRTGPSTDTQYF. The DNA for the CDR3 is TGTGCCTGGCGGACAGGACCAAGCACAGATACGCAGTATTTT.

The rearrangement joins TRBV4-2 to TRBJ1-4, with TRBD1 matching over 9 bases. CDR3 length equals 15 residues. V was pared by 1 base and J by 8 bases, with 5 bases of the junction left unmatched. Germline CDR1 LGHNA, CDR2 YNFKEQ. The CDR3 nucleotides read TGTGCCAGCAGCCAAGGGACCGGGACAGGGGAAAAACTGTTTTTT. This gives the protein CASSQGTGTGEKLFF.

The V call is TRBV5-6, the J call TRBJ2-1; D gene uncertain. The germline V and J ends were trimmed by 4 bases and 0 bases, with 11 bases remaining between them. The CDR3 length is 15 residues. CDR1 and CDR2 from the germline V gene are SGHDT and YYEEEE. The CDR3 protein is CASSPGSISYNEQFF. In DNA, the CDR3 is TGTGCCAGCAGCCCGGGTAGCATCTCCTACAATGAGCAGTTCTTC.

CDR3 in DNA: TGTGCCAGCAGTTACTTTGGTTTCGCAGATACGCAGTATTTT. It is translated as CASSYFGFADTQYF. This sequence joins TRBV6-6 and TRBJ2-3; no definite D call. The CDR3 runs to 14 residues. The germline V gene encodes CDR1 MNHNY and CDR2 SVGAGI (reference sequence). The germline V and J ends were trimmed by 1 base and 4 bases, with 9 bases remaining between them.

V gene TRBV4-2 combines with J gene TRBJ2-1, with a possible D match to TRBD2 (5 bases). CDR1 is LGHNA, CDR2 YNFKEQ, per germline. V lost 2 bases and J lost 6, with 20 bases in between. The CDR3 sequence is 17 residues long. CDR3 nucleotide sequence: TGTGCCAGCAGCCAAACCGAACTAGACGGCGCTGCCAATGAGCAGTTCTTC. It codes for CASSQTELDGAANEQFF.

The chain has TRBV10-1 and TRBJ2-3; 9 bases fit TRBD2. This CDR3 contains 14 residues. Per germline, CDR1 WNHNN and CDR2 SYGVQD (reference sequence). Unmatched junction bases numbered 8, after V lost 7 bases and J lost 6 bases. The CDR3: CASTHVAGDDTQYF. CDR3 sequence (DNA): TGCGCCAGCACCCATGTAGCGGGAGACGATACGCAGTATTTT.

The gene calls are TRBV12-5 and TRBJ2-5, with D possibly TRBD1 on 6 matching bases. Germline lookup yields CDR1 LGHNT and CDR2 FRNRAP. Between the trimmed V and J ends, which lost 5 bases and 5 bases, there was a span of 18 bases. This CDR3 has 15 residues. CDR3 coding DNA: TGTGCTAGTGGTCTGTGGGTGGGGGCTGAGGAGACCCAGTACTTC. This encodes CASGLWVGAEETQYF.

V and J are TRBV28 and TRBJ2-1, with D possibly being TRBD1 or TRBD2 (5 bases each). The V end lost 2 bases, the J end lost 6 bases, and 14 bases lay between the germline ends. Germline V gene data show CDR1 as MDHEN and CDR2 as SYDVKM. CDR3 length: 15 amino acids. The CDR3 here is CASSLRGAQGNEQFF. CDR3 bases: TGTGCCAGCAGTTTACGGGGCGCTCAGGGCAATGAGCAGTTCTTC.

J is TRBJ2-2 and V is TRBV2; D is unresolved. Trimming stripped 9 bases from V and 3 bases from J, with 17 bases between. The CDR3 contains 15 residues. Germline V gene lookup returns CDR1 SNHLY and CDR2 FYNNEI. The CDR3 DNA reads TGTGCCAGTGGTTGGGGAACTCCGGACACCGGGGAGCTGTTTTTT. Protein product: CASGWGTPDTGELFF.

This clone appeared a single time. The chain employs TRBV5-1 and TRBJ1-1; D is perhaps TRBD1 (6 bases). Germline V gives CDR1 SGHRS, CDR2 YFSETQ. CDR3 length: 16 amino acids. V was trimmed by 3 bases and J by 1 base, leaving 16 bases between them. The CDR3 DNA sequence: TGCGCCAGCAGCTCGGTGAGAGGGGGGAGGAACACTGAAGCTTTCTTT. Amino acids: CASSSVRGGRNTEAFF.

The rearrangement links TRBV29-1 to TRBJ1-3, with 9 positions matching TRBD1. V was pared by 4 bases and J by 2 bases, with 3 bases of the junction left unmatched. The germline gives CDR1 SQVTM, CDR2 ANQGSEA. The CDR3 sequence is 14 residues long. In DNA form, the CDR3 reads TGCAGCGTTGCACAGGGGGCTCCTGGAAACACCATATATTTT. It encodes CSVAQGAPGNTIYF.

As DNA, the CDR3 is TGTGCCAGCCATCTCCAGGGGGCCCCTGCGGGAATACTAGACAATGAGCAGTTCTTC. Translated, it gives CASHLQGAPAGILDNEQFF. The chain links TRBV27 to TRBJ2-1, with TRBD1 matching over 8 bases. With V trimmed by 8 bases and J by 5 bases, 23 bases remained unmatched. Germline V lookup: CDR1 MNHEY, CDR2 SMNVEV (reference sequence). The CDR3 consists of 19 residues.

The chain combines TRBV29-1 with TRBJ2-1, with TRBD2 as a possible D gene (5 bases). Germline loops: CDR1 SQVTM, CDR2 ANQGSEA. The CDR3 runs to 12 residues. The V and J ends lost 3 bases and 7 bases respectively, with 10 bases between them. The CDR3 loop reads CSVDGGGNEQFF. The DNA of the CDR3 is TGCAGCGTTGACGGAGGTGGGAATGAGCAGTTCTTC.

The chain carries TRBV7-9 and TRBJ2-1, with 10 bases matching TRBD2. This CDR3 has 17 amino acids. V was clipped by 2 bases and J by 10 bases; unmatched bases: 14. CDR1 is SEHNR, CDR2 FQNEAQ, per germline (reference sequence). The CDR3 bases are TGTGCCAGCAGCTTAATGGTTCTAGCGGGAGTAGAAGGGGAGCAGTTCTTC. As protein: CASSLMVLAGVEGEQFF. Full variable domain (rest looked up from reference TRBV7-9 and TRBJ2-1): DTGVSQNPRHKITKRGQNVTFRCDPISEHNRLYWYRQTLGQGPEFLTYFQNEAQLEKSRLLSDRFSAERPKGSFSTLEIQRTEQGDSAMYLCASSLMVLAGVEGEQFFGPGTRLTVL.